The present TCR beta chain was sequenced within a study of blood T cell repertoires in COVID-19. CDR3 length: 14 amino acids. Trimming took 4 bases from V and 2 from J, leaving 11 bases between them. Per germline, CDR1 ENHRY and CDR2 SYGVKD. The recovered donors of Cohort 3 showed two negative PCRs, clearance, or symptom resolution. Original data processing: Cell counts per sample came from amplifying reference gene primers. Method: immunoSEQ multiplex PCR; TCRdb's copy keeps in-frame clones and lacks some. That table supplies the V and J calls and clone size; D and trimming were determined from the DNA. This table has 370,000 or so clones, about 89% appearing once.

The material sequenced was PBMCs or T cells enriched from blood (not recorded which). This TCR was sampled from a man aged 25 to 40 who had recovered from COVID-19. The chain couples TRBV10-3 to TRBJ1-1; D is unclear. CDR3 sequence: CAISVGGINTEAFF. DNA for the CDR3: TGTGCCATCAGTGTAGGAGGTATAAACACTGAAGCTTTCTTT.